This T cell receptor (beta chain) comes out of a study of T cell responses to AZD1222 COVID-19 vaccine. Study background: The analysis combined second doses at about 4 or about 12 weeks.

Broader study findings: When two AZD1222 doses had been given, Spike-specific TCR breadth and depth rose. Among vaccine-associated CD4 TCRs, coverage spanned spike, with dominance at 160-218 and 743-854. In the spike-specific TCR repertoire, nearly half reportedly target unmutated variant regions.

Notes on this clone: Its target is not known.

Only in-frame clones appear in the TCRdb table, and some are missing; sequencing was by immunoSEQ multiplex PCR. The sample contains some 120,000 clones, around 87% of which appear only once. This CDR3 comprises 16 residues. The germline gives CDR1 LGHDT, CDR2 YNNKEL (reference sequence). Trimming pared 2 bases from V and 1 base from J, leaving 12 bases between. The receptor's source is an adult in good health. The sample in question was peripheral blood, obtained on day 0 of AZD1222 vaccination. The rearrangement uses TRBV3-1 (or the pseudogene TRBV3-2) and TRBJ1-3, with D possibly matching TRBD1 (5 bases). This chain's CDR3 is CASSQILGGSGNTIYF. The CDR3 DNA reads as TGTGCCAGCAGCCAAATCCTGGGGGGATCTGGAAACACCATATATTTT.